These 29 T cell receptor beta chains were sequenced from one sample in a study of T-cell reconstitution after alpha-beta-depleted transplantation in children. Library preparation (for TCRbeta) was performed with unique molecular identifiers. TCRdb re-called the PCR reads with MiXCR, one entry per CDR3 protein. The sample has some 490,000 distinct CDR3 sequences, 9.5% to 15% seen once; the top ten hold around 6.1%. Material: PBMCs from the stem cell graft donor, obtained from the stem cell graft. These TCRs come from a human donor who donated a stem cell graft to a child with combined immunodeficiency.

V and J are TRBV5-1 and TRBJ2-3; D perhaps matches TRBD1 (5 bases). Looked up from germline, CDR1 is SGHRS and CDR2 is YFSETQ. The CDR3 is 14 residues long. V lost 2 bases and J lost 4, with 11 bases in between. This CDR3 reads CASSLGVDADTQYF. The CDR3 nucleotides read TGCGCCAGCAGCTTAGGGGTTGACGCAGATACGCAGTATTTT.

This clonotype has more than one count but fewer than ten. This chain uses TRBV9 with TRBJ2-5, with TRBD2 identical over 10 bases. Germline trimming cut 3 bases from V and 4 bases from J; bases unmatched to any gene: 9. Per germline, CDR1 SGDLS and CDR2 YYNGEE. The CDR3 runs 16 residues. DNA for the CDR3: TGTGCCAGCAGCGCTACTAGCGGGGAGAGGGGAGAGACCCAGTACTTC. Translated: CASSATSGERGETQYF. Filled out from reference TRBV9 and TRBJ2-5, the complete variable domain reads DSGVTQTPKHLITATGQRVTLRCSPRSGDLSVYWYQQSLDQGLQFLIQYYNGEERAKGNILERFSAQQFPDLHSELNLSSLELGDSALYFCASSATSGERGETQYFGPGTRLLVL.

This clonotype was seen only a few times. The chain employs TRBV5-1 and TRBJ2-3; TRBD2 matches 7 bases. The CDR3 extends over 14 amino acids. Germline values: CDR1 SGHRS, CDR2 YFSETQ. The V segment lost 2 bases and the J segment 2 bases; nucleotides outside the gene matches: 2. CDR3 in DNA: TGCGCCAGCAGCTTCCGGGGGGACACAGATACGCAGTATTTT. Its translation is CASSFRGDTDTQYF. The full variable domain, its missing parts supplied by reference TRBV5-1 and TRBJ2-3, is KAGVTQTPRYLIKTRGQQVTLSCSPISGHRSVSWYQQTPGQGLQFLFEYFSETQRNKGNFPGRFSGRQFSNSRSEMNVSTLELGDSALYLCASSFRGDTDTQYFGPGTRLTVL.

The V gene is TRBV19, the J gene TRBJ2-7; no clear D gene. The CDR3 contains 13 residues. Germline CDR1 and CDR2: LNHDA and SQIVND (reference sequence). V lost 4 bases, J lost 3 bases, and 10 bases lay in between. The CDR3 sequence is CASSKFDFYEQYF. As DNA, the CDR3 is TGTGCCAGTAGTAAGTTTGACTTCTACGAGCAGTACTTC.

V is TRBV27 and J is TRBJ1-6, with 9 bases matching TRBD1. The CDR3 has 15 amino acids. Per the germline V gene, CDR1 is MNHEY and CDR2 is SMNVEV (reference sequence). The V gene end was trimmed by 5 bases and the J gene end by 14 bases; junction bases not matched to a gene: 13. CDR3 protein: CASSTSGTGRLTLHF. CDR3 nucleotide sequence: TGTGCCAGCAGTACGTCCGGGACAGGGCGTTTAACCCTCCACTTT.

CDR3 nucleotide sequence: TGTGCCACCAGTGATTCAAGGAGGTACCAAGAGACCCAGTACTTC. It encodes CATSDSRRYQETQYF. The rearrangement links TRBV24-1 to TRBJ2-5; TRBD2 is a possible D gene (5 bases). Trimming took 2 bases from V and 0 from J, leaving 9 bases between them. From germline, CDR1 is KGHDR and CDR2 SFDVKD. The CDR3 is 15 amino acids.

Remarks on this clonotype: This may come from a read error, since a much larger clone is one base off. DNA for the CDR3: TGTGCCAGCAGCTTCTTAGGGACAGGAGTTTACTATGAGCAGTTCTTC. Protein sequence: CASSFLGTGVYYEQFF. The chain recombines TRBV5-5 with TRBJ2-1; the match to TRBD1 covers 8 bases. V gave up 2 bases and J gave up 8 bases; unmatched junction bases: 12. CDR1 and CDR2 from the germline V gene are SGHKS and YYEKEE (reference sequence). This CDR3 contains 16 residues.

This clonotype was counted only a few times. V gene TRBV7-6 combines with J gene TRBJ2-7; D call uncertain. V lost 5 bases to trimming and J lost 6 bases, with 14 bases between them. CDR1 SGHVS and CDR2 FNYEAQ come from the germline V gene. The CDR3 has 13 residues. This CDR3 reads CASSRDILGEQYF. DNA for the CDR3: TGTGCCAGCAGCCGAGACATTTTGGGCGAGCAGTACTTC. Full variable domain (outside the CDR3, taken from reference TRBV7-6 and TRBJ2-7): GAGVSQSPRYKVTKRGQDVALRCDPISGHVSLYWYRQALGQGPEFLTYFNYEAQQDKSGLPNDRFSAERPEGSISTLTIQRTEQRDSAMYRCASSRDILGEQYFGPGTRLTVT.

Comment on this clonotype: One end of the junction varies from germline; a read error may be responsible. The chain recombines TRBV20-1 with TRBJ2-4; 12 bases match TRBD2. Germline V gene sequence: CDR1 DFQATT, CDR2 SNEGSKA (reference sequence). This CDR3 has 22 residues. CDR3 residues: CSARNREKGLAGPTPAKNIQYF. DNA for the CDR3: TGCAGTGCTAGAAACCGGGAAAAGGGACTAGCGGGCCCAACCCCCGCCAAAAACATACAGTACTTC.

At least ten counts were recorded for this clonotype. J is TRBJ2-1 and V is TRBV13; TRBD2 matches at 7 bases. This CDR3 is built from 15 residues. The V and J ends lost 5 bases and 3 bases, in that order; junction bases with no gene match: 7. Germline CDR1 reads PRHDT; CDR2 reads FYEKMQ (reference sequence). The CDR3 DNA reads TGTGCCAGCAGCCATAACGGACTAGTCTACAATGAGCAGTTCTTC. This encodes CASSHNGLVYNEQFF.

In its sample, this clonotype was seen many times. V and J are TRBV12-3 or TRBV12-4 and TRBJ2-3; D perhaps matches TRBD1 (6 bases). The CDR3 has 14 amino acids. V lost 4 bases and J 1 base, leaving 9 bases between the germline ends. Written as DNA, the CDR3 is TGTGCCAGCAGTTCCAGGGGTGGCACAGATACGCAGTATTTT. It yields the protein CASSSRGGTDTQYF.

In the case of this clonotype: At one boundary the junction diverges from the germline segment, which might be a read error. The CDR3 DNA follows: TGTGCCAGCAGCAAAGACAGGGTCTACGAGCAGTACTTC. Translating gives CASSKDRVYEQYF. This chain links TRBV14 with TRBJ2-7, with 7 bases fitting TRBD1. Germline CDR1 and CDR2: SGHDN and FVKESK. The CDR3 runs to 13 residues. Looking up the rest from reference TRBV14 and TRBJ2-7 gives the full variable domain: EAGVTQFPSHSVIEKGQTVTLRCDPISGHDNLYWYRRVMGKEIKFLLHFVKESKQDESGMPNNRFLAERTGGTYSTLKVQPAELEDSGVYFCASSKDRVYEQYFGPGTRLTVT.

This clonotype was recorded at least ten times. The CDR3 DNA is TGTGCCAGCAGTTTCAGGGGCCCCCACGAGCAGTACTTC. Protein product: CASSFRGPHEQYF. This chain uses TRBV12-3 or TRBV12-4 with TRBJ2-7, with a weak D call TRBD1 (6 bases). CDR3 size: 13 residues. V was trimmed by 3 bases and J by 5 bases, leaving 11 bases between them.

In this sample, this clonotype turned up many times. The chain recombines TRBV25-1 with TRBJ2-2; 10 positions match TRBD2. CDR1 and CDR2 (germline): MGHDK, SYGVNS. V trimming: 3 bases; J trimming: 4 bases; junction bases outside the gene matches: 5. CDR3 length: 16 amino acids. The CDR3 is CASSDRSGGFTGELFF. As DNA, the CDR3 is TGTGCCAGCAGTGACCGTAGCGGGGGGTTCACCGGGGAGCTGTTTTTT.

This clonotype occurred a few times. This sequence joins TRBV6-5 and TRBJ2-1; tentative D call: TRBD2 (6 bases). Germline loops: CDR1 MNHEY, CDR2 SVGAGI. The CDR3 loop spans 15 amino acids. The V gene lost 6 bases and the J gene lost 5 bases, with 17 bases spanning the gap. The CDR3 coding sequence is TGTGCCAGCAGGGGGAATGGGAGGCTGGACAATGAGCAGTTCTTC. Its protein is CASRGNGRLDNEQFF.

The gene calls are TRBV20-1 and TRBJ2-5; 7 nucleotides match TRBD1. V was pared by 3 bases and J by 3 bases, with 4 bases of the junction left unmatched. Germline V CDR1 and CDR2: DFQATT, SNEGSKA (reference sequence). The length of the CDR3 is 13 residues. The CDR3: CSASGTEEETQYF. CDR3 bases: TGCAGTGCTAGCGGGACAGAAGAAGAGACCCAGTACTTC.

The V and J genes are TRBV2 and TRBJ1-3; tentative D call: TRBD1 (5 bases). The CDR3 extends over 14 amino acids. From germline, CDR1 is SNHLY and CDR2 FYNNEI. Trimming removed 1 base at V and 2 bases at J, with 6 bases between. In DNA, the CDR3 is TGTGCCAGCAGTGAAGTCAGGGCTGGAAACACCATATATTTT. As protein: CASSEVRAGNTIYF.

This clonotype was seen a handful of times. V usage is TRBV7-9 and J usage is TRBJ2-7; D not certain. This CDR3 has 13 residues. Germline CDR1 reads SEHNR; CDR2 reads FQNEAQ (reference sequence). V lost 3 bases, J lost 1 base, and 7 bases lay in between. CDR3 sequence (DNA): TGTGCCAGCAGCTTTCACCGGTCCTACGAGCAGTACTTC. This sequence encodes CASSFHRSYEQYF.

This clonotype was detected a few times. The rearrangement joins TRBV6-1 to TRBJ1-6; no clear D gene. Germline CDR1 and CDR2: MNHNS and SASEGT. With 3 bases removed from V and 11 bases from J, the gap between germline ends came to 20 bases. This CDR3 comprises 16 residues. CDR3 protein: CASSEVGGSGHPPLHF. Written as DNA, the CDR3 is TGTGCCAGCAGTGAGGTTGGCGGGTCTGGGCATCCACCCCTCCACTTT.

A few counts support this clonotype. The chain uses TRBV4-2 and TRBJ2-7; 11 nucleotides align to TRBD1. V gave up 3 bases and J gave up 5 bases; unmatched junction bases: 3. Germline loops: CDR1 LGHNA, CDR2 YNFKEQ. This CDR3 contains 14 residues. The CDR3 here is CASSQGGQGDEQYF. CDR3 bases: TGTGCCAGCAGCCAGGGGGGACAGGGGGACGAGCAGTACTTC.

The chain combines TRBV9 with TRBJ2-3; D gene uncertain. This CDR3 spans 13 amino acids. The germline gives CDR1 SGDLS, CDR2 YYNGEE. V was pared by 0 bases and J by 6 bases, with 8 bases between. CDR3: CASSVAQLDTQYF. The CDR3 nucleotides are TGTGCCAGCAGCGTAGCCCAACTGGATACGCAGTATTTT.

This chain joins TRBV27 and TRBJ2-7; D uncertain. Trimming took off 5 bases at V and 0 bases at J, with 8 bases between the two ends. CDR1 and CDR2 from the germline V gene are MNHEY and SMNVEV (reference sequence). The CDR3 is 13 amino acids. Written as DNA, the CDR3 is TGTGCCAGCAGTCTTTACTACTCCTACGAGCAGTACTTC. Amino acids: CASSLYYSYEQYF.

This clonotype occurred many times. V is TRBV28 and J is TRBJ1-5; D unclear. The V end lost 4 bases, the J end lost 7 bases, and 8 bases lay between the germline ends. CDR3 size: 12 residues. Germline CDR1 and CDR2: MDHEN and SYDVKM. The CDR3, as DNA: TGTGCCAGCAGTTCCCAGAAACAGCCCCAGCATTTT. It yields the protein CASSSQKQPQHF.

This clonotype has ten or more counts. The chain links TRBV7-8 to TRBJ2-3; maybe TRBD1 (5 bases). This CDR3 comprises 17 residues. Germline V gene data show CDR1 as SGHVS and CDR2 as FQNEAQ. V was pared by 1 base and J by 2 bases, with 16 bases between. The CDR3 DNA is TGTGCCAGCAGCTTAGACTCTGACTTACAGGACACAGATACGCAGTATTTT. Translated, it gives CASSLDSDLQDTDTQYF.

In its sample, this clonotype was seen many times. The DNA of the CDR3 is TGTGCCAGCAGCCTTTACTGGGAGCAGTACTTC. Translated: CASSLYWEQYF. This chain links TRBV7-9 with TRBJ2-7; D unresolved. V lost 5 bases and J 7 bases, leaving 9 bases between the germline ends. Germline V CDR1 and CDR2: SEHNR, FQNEAQ (reference sequence). The length of the CDR3 is 11 residues.

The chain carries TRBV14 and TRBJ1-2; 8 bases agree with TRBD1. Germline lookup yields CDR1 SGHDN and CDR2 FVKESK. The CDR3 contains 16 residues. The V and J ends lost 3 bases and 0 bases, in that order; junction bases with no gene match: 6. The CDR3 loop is CASSHRGQDSNYGYTF. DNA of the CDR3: TGTGCCAGCAGCCATCGGGGACAGGACTCTAACTATGGCTACACCTTC.

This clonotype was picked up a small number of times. CDR3 sequence: CATSPRWPGVENTIYF. DNA of the CDR3: TGTGCCACCAGCCCCCGCTGGCCAGGGGTCGAAAACACCATATATTTT. This chain connects TRBV15 to TRBJ1-3; the D gene is possibly TRBD1 (6 bases). V lost 5 bases and J lost 6, with 20 bases in between. This CDR3 contains 16 residues. Germline lookup yields CDR1 LNHNV and CDR2 YYDKDF (reference sequence).

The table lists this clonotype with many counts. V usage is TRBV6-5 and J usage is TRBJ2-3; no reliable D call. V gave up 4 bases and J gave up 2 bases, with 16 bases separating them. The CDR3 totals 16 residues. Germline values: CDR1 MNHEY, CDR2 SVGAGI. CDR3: CASSSLGRATTDTQYF. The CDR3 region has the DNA TGTGCCAGCAGTTCCCTTGGCCGGGCGACCACAGATACGCAGTATTTT.

CDR3 loop: CASSLGTRSTDTQYF. For the CDR3, the DNA is TGCGCCAGCAGCTTAGGGACACGAAGCACAGATACGCAGTATTTT. The chain has TRBV5-1 and TRBJ2-3; a possible D gene is TRBD1 (6 bases). The germline V gene has CDR1 SGHRS and CDR2 YFSETQ. This CDR3 has 15 amino acids. The germline V and J ends were trimmed by 2 bases and 0 bases, with 10 bases remaining between them.